This T cell receptor beta chain was obtained from a study of T-cell reconstitution after alpha-beta-depleted transplantation in children. Study-wide results and limits: Several patients had high TCRbeta diversity at day 60; it came from surviving recipient T cells and thymic progenitors.

A note on this clonotype: Its antigen remains unknown. One end of the junction does not line up with germline, which may come from a read error.

Using unique molecular identifiers, the investigators prepared the TCRbeta library. Each CDR3 protein is one row after TCRdb ran MiXCR on the PCR reads. The sample shows about 210,000 distinct CDR3 sequences, approximately 15% of them seen only once. The sequence was collected from a male patient aged 2 to 9 who had a stem cell transplant for acute lymphoblastic leukemia, so the T cells may come from the graft donor. Sequencing was performed on PBMCs, mostly from graft donor cells, taken 360 days after TCRalphabeta/CD19-depleted stem cell transplant.

The DNA for the CDR3 is TGTGCCATGAGTGAGACTAGCGGGAGTGATACGCAGTATTTT. Its translation: CAMSETSGSDTQYF. This chain connects TRBV10-3 to TRBJ2-3; TRBD2 aligns across 12 bases. The CDR3 contains 14 residues. In germline, CDR1 is ENHRY, CDR2 SYGVKD.